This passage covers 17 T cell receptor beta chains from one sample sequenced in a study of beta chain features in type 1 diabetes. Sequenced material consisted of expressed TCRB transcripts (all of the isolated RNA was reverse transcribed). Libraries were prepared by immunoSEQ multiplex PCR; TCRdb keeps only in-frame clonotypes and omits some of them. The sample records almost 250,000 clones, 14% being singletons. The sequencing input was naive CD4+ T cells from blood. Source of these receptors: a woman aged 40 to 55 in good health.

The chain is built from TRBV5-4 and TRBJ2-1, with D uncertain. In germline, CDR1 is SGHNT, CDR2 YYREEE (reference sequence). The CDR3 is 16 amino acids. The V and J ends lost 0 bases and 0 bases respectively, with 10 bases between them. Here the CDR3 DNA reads TGTGCCAGCAGCTTGGAACCGCCGAGCTCCTACAATGAGCAGTTCTTC. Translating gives CASSLEPPSSYNEQFF.

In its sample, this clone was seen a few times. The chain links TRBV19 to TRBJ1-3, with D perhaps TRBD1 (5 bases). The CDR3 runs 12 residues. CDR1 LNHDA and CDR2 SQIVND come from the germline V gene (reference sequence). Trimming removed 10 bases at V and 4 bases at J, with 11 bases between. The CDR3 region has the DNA TGTGCCACCCAGGGTGACGGAAACACCATATATTTT. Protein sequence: CATQGDGNTIYF.

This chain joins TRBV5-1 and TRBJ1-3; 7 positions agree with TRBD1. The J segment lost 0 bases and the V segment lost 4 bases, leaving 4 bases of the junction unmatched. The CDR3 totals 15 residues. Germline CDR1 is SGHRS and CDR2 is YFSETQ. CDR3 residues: CASSRGQSSGNTIYF. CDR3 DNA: TGCGCCAGCAGCAGGGGACAGAGCTCTGGAAACACCATATATTTT.

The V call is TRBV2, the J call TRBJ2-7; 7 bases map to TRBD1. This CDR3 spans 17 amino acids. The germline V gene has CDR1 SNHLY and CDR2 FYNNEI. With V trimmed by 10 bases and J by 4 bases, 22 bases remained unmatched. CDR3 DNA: TGTGCCACCTCCCGGGACAGCTCTTCAAGCACACGGTACGAGCAGTACTTC. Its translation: CATSRDSSSSTRYEQYF.

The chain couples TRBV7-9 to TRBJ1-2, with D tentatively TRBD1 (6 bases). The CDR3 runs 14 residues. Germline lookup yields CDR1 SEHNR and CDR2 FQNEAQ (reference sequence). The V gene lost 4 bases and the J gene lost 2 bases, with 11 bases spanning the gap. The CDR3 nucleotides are TGTGCCAGCAGCTCCCAGACAGGAAACTATGGCTACACCTTC. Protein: CASSSQTGNYGYTF.

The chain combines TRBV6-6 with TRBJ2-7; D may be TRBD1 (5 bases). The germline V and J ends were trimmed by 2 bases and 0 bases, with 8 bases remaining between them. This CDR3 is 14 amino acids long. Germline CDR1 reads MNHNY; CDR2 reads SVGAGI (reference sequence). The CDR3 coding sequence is TGTGCCAGCAGTTACGACAGACTCTCCTACGAGCAGTACTTC. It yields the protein CASSYDRLSYEQYF.

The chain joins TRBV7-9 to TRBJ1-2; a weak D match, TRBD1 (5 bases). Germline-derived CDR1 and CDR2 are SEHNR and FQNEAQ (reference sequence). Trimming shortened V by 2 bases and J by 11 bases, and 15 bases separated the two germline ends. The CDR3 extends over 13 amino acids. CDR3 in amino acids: CASSLMAGREYTF. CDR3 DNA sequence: TGTGCCAGCAGCTTAATGGCAGGGCGGGAATACACCTTC. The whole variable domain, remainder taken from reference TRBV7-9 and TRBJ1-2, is DTGVSQNPRHKITKRGQNVTFRCDPISEHNRLYWYRQTLGQGPEFLTYFQNEAQLEKSRLLSDRFSAERPKGSFSTLEIQRTEQGDSAMYLCASSLMAGREYTFGSGTRLTVV.

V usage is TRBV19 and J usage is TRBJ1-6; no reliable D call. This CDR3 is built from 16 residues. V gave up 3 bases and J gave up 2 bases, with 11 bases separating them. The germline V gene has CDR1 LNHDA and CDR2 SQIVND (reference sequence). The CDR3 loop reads CASSISDQAYNSPLHF. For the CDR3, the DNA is TGTGCCAGTAGTATCAGCGATCAAGCCTATAATTCACCCCTCCACTTT.

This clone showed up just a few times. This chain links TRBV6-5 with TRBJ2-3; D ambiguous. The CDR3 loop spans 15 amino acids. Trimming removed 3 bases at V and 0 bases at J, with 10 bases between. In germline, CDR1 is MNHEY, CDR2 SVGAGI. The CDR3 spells CASSYGPTSTDTQYF. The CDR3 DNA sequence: TGTGCCAGCAGTTATGGTCCAACTAGCACAGATACGCAGTATTTT.

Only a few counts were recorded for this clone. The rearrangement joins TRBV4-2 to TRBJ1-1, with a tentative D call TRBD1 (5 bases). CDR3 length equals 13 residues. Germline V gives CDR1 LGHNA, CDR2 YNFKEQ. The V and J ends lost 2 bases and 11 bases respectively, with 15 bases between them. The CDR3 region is CASSQKTGVYAFF. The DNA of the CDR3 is TGTGCCAGCAGCCAAAAAACGGGGGTTTATGCTTTCTTT.

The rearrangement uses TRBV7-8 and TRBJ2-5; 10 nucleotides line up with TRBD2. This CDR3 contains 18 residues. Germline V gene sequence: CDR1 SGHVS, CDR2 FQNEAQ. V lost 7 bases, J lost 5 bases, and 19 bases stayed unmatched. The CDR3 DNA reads TGTGCCAGCACCCAAAGGCCCCCCAGCGGGGGGGGGCGGGAGACCCAGTACTTC. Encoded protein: CASTQRPPSGGGRETQYF.

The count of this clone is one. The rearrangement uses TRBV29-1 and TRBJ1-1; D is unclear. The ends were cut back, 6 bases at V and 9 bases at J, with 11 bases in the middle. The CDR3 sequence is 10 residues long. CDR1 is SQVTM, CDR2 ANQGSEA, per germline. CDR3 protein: CSVEVEKAFF. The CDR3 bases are TGCAGCGTGGAGGTGGAAAAAGCTTTCTTT.

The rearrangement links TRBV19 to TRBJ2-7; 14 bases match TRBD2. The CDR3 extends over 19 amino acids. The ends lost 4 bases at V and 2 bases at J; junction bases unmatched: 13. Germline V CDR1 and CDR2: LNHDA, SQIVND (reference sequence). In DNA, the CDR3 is TGTGCCAGTAGTACCGGACCCGGGGGACTAGCGGGGGTGGCCTACGAGCAGTACTTC. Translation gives CASSTGPGGLAGVAYEQYF. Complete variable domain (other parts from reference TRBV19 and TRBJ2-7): DGGITQSPKYLFRKEGQNVTLSCEQNLNHDAMYWYRQDPGQGLRLIYYSQIVNDFQKGDIAEGYSVSREKKESFPLTVTSAQKNPTAFYLCASSTGPGGLAGVAYEQYFGPGTRLTVT.

The chain's CDR3 is CASSVQGRSTEAFF. The CDR3 DNA is TGTGCCAGCAGTGTTCAGGGAAGAAGCACTGAAGCTTTCTTT. This chain links TRBV2 with TRBJ1-1; TRBD1 might be the D (5 bases). The CDR3 contains 14 residues. The germline gives CDR1 SNHLY, CDR2 FYNNEI. V shed 4 bases and J shed 4 bases, with 13 bases lying between them.

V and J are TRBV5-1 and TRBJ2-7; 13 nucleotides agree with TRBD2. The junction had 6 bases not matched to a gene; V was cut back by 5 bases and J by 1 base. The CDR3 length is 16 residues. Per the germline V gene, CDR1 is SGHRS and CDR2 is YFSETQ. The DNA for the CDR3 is TGCGCCAGCAGGAAGGGGACTAGCGGGGAATCCTACGAGCAGTACTTC. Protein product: CASRKGTSGESYEQYF.

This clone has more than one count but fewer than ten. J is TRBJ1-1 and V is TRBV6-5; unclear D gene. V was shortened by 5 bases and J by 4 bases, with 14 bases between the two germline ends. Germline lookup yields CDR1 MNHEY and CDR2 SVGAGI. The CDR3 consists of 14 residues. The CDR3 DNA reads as TGTGCCAGCAGTCCGGACCATCGGGGCACTGAAGCTTTCTTT. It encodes CASSPDHRGTEAFF.

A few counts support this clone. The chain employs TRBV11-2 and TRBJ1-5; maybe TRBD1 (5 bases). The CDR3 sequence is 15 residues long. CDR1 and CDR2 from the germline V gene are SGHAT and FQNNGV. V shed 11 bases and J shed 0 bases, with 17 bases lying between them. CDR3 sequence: CAGGGERFSNQPQHF. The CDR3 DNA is TGTGCCGGGGGAGGGGAGAGGTTTAGCAATCAGCCCCAGCATTTT.